This TCR beta chain came from a study of neurological immune-mediated disorders (dated by TCRdb to about 2019). At the level of the whole study: Among the approximately 34 multiple sclerosis patients, relapsing-remitting MS was present in some 30 and secondary progressive MS was present in 3. Using UMI-based sequencing, the study compared peripheral blood TCR-beta repertoires from patients with HTLV-I-associated myelopathy (HAM/TSP), patients with multiple sclerosis, and healthy controls. The roughly 100 TCR-beta libraries covered PBMC samples along with longitudinal samples, technical triplicates, and paired sorted CD4+ and CD8+ T-cell subsets. The cohort included some 70 subjects: about 15 with HAM/TSP, approximately 35 with multiple sclerosis, and roughly 20 healthy controls.

From its cysteine to its phenylalanine, the CDR3 spans 15 amino acids. Here the CDR3 DNA is all that survives: 45 bases in frame from base 1. V and J lose 4 bases and 2 bases, and a span of 12 bases separates them. Overall study outcomes, separate from this receptor: The MS cluster showed no association with clinical or MRI features, and the authors stated that larger cohorts are needed. Phylogenetic analysis grouped repertoires from 18 of 34 MS patients into a cluster of related CDR3 sequences, suggesting a possible repertoire-level signature. No identical CDR3 amino acid sequences were found to be shared among expanded clones across subjects, suggesting that TCR-beta repertoires were private in all groups. TCR clonal expansion was highest in HAM/TSP patients and lowest in MS patients, with MS patients falling below even healthy controls.

cDNA was synthesized by template-switch 5'RACE using a primer with a 10-nucleotide random unique molecular identifier that tagged each TCR transcript. Every sequencing run covered 15-18 subjects and yielded more than 180 million TCR-beta sequences. The RNeasy kit was used to extract total RNA. The KAPA Real-time Library Amplification kit was used to amplify TCR-beta VDJ regions with primers for the TCR constant region and the 5'RACE anchor. Sample indexes and Illumina adaptors were added in a first PCR, after which library yield was increased in a second PCR. After Ampure bead purification, the roughly 650 bp TCR product was size-selected on a 2% E-gel SizeSelection system. Before pooling, libraries had their quality checked on a Bioanalyzer, their concentration measured with Qubit, and their quantity determined with the Kapa Library Quantification kit. Paired-end 2 x 150 bp sequencing of the libraries was performed on an Illumina HiSeq 2500. To increase sequence diversity, roughly 24-32% phiX was spiked into each library pool. On the study's bioinformatics: The quality-filtered reads were processed with the UMI-based MiGEC pipeline, whose error correction step removed more than 80% of the raw TCR sequences. IMGT germline references were used for aligning VDJ genes, and each clonotype was defined as a unique CDR3 amino acid sequence together with its V-J genes. VDJtools evaluated clonal expansion, Shannon diversity and CDR3 relatedness (CalcPairwiseDistances, ClusterSamples); CLCbio workbench built phylogenetic trees. Expanded clones were defined as having at least 8 unique UMIs, based on coefficient-of-variation modelling across technical triplicates. TCRdb redid the processing of the public reads, applying fastp at Q25 and MiXCR, and retained in-frame beta chains. CDR3 protein duplicates are merged, each entry listing the most common genes and DNA. The V and J calls shown here were made by TCRdb, not taken from the authors' results. This sample is represented by about 74,000 distinct CDR3 sequences; approximately 5.2% of them were singletons. Of the sample, just under 7.5% falls within the top ten clones.

This clonotype was recorded many times. It has no known antigen specificity. Per-nucleotide qualities are absent, and no much larger clonotype sits a single base away. For the unsorted PBMC libraries, 2 million PBMCs were stored in RNAlater at -80 degrees C until RNA extraction and were used to generate the libraries. Multiple sclerosis patients were enrolled in a US clinical protocol evaluating disease progression by magnetic resonance imaging. PBMCs were separated from peripheral blood using Ficoll-Hypaque density gradient centrifugation and then cryopreserved in liquid nitrogen. The receptor was isolated from a man aged 18 to 35 with multiple sclerosis. The chain links TRBV12-3 or TRBV12-4 with TRBJ1-5; the D gene is perhaps TRBD1, on 5 matching bases. The sequenced sample consisted of PBMCs. The bases read TGTGCCAGCAGTTCGGGGGGAGGGGGCAATCAGCCCCAGCATTTT. Its amino acids are CASSSGGGGNQPQHF.